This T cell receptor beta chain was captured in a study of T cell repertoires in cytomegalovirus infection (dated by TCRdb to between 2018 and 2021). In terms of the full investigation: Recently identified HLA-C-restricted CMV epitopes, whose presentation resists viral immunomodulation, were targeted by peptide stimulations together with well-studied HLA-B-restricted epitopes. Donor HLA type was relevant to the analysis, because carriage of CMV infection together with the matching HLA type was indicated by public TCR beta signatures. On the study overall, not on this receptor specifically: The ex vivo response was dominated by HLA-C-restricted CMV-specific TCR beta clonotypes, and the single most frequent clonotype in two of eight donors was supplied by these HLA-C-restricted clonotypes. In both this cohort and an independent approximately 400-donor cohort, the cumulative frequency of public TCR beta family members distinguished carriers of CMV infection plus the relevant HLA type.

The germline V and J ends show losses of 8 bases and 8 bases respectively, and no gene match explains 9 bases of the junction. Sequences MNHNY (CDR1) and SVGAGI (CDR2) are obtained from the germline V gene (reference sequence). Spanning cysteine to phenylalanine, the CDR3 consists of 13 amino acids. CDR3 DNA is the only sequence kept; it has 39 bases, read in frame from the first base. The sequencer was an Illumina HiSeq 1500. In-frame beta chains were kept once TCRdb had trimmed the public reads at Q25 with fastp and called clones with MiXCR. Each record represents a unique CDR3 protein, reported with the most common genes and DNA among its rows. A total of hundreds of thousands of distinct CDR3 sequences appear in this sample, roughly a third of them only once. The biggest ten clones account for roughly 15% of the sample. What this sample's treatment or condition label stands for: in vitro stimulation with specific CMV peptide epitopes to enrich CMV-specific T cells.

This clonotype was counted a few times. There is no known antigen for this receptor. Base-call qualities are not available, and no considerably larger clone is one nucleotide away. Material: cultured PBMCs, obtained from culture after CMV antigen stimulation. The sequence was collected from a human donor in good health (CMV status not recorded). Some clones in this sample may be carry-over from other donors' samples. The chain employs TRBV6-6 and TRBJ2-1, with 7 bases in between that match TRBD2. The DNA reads TGTGCCAGCTTGAGTAGCGGGCGAGATGAGCAGTTCTTC. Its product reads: CASLSSGRDEQFF.